This T cell receptor (beta chain) was observed in a study of T cell clusters in autoimmune cytopenias. TRB amplification used 250 ng of peripheral blood genomic DNA. The germline V gene has CDR1 GTSNPN and CDR2 SVGIG (reference sequence). The CDR3 runs to 20 residues. Multiplex touch-down PCR amplified TRB using TRB-A and TRB-B pools in one tube. TCRdb reprocessed the multiplex PCR reads; each CDR3 protein has one entry and no DNA is given. The data include some 6,000 distinct CDR3 sequences; the top ten clones carry about 3%. These data also featured in a second study, about T cell repertoires in aging, cancer and after chemotherapy. In that study: Untreated cancer patients had significantly lower blood TCR diversity than age-matched healthy donors.

The clonotype was recovered from a human donor in good health. This rearrangement joins TRBV30 to TRBJ1-5; the D call of TRBD1 rests on TCRdb alone, since no DNA is present to check it. Sequenced: peripheral blood. The CDR3 loop reads CAWSRYGFRDVSGSNQPQHF.